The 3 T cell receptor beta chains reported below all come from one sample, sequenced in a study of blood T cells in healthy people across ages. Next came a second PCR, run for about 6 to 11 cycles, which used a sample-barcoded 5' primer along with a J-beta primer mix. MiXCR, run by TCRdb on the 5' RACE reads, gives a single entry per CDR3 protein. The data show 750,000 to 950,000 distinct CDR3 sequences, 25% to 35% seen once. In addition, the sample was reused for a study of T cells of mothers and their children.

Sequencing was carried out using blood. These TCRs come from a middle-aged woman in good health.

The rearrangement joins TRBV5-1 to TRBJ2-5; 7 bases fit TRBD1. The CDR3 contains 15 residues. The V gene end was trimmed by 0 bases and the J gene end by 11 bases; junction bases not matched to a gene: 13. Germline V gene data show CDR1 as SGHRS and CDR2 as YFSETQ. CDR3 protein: CASSLVGRGSNEQYF. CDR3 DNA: TGCGCCAGCAGCTTGGTGGGCAGGGGGTCCAATGAGCAGTACTTC.

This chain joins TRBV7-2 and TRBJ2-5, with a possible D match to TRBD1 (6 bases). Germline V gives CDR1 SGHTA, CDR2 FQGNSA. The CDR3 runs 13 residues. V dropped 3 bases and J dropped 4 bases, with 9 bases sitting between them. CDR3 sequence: CASSFDRRETQYF. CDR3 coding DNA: TGTGCCAGCAGCTTCGACAGGAGAGAGACCCAGTACTTC.

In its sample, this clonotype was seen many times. The CDR3 loop reads CSVDTGGNEQYF. The CDR3 nucleotides read TGCAGCGTTGATACGGGGGGCAACGAGCAGTACTTC. This rearrangement joins TRBV29-1 to TRBJ2-7; TRBD2 is a possible D gene (7 bases). The germline V gene encodes CDR1 SQVTM and CDR2 ANQGSEA. V lost 3 bases, J lost 5 bases, and 11 bases lay in between. This CDR3 has 12 amino acids.